These 9 T cell receptor beta chains came from one sample sequenced in a study of glioma-infiltrating T cells after dendritic cell vaccination. Measured with immunoSEQ multiplex PCR; TCRdb has only the in-frame clones, and not every one. The sample includes 75,000 to 85,000 clones, around 86% seen only once; the top ten take 2% to 2.5%. Time point meaning: after dendritic cell vaccination, including at tumor progression/relapse. The source material was blood, sampled after dendritic cell vaccination. These receptor sequences come from a human donor with glioblastoma.

CDR3 sequence reads: CASSRFEEFEAFF. In DNA form, the CDR3 reads TGTGCCAGCTCACGGTTCGAGGAATTTGAAGCTTTCTTT. The rearrangement links TRBV18 to TRBJ1-1; D gene ambiguous. CDR1 KGHSH and CDR2 LQKENI come from the germline V gene. V dropped 4 bases and J dropped 7 bases, with 13 bases sitting between them. The CDR3 has 13 residues.

V gene TRBV15 combines with J gene TRBJ1-2, with TRBD1 as a possible D gene (6 bases). CDR1 and CDR2 (germline): LNHNV, YYDKDF (reference sequence). This CDR3 has 14 residues. V was cut by 0 bases and J by 8 bases, with 13 bases left in between. The CDR3, as DNA: TGTGCCACCAGCAGAGATTTAGGGGGTGGCGGCTACACCTTC. This translates into CATSRDLGGGGYTF.

This rearrangement joins TRBV4-1 to TRBJ2-2; a possible D gene is TRBD2 (5 bases). V was cut by 4 bases and J by 8 bases, with 14 bases left in between. Germline CDR1 and CDR2: MGHRA and YSYEKL. This CDR3 is built from 14 residues. This chain's CDR3 is CASSPDPTRGELFF. CDR3 coding DNA: TGCGCCAGCAGCCCGGACCCTACTAGGGGGGAGCTGTTTTTT.

The chain carries TRBV7-2 and TRBJ1-2; D ambiguous. Looked up from germline, CDR1 is SGHTA and CDR2 is FQGNSA. V shed 3 bases and J shed 5 bases, with 10 bases lying between them. This CDR3 is built from 13 residues. The CDR3 loop reads CASSLGQVYGYTF. The CDR3 nucleotides are TGTGCCAGCAGCTTGGGCCAGGTGTATGGCTACACCTTC.

This chain connects TRBV7-9 to TRBJ2-3; D might be TRBD2 (5 bases). Germline loops: CDR1 SEHNR, CDR2 FQNEAQ (reference sequence). Trimming stripped 1 base from V and 0 bases from J, with 11 bases between. The CDR3 contains 16 residues. CDR3 nucleotide sequence: TGTGCCAGCAGCTTAGATACACTAGGTAGCACAGATACGCAGTATTTT. Protein product: CASSLDTLGSTDTQYF.

The rearrangement uses TRBV7-9 and TRBJ2-1, with 16 bases identical to TRBD2. In germline, CDR1 is SEHNR, CDR2 FQNEAQ (reference sequence). The CDR3 runs to 18 residues. The junction had 12 bases not matched to a gene; V was cut back by 3 bases and J by 10 bases. The chain's CDR3 is CASSLRAGTSGGAGEQFF. The CDR3, as DNA: TGTGCCAGCAGCTTGCGCGCTGGGACTAGCGGGGGGGCTGGAGAGCAGTTCTTC.

The chain has TRBV7-6 and TRBJ2-5; D is possibly TRBD2 (6 bases). Germline CDR1 and CDR2: SGHVS and FNYEAQ. V was trimmed by 1 base and J by 7 bases, leaving 13 bases between them. The CDR3 runs 14 residues. CDR3 sequence (DNA): TGTGCCAGCAGCTTAGATACTAGCACCGGGACCCAGTACTTC. Translation: CASSLDTSTGTQYF.

V and J are TRBV6-1 and TRBJ1-4, with 9 bases matching TRBD1. Unmatched junction bases numbered 7, after V lost 5 bases and J lost 6 bases. The CDR3 runs 15 residues. Germline V gene data show CDR1 as MNHNS and CDR2 as SASEGT. CDR3 sequence reads: CASSPYTGGDEKLFF. The CDR3 DNA follows: TGTGCCAGCAGTCCGTATACAGGGGGCGATGAAAAACTGTTTTTT.

The rearrangement links TRBV7-2 to TRBJ2-1; D perhaps matches TRBD1 (5 bases). V shed 2 bases and J shed 0 bases, with 5 bases lying between them. CDR1 and CDR2 (germline): SGHTA, FQGNSA. The CDR3 loop spans 14 amino acids. CDR3 coding DNA: TGTGCCAGCAGCTTACAGGGCTCCTACAATGAGCAGTTCTTC. It specifies CASSLQGSYNEQFF.